The 28 T cell receptor beta chains reported below all come from one sample, sequenced in a study of CD8 T cells in ankylosing spondylitis. Study results and caveats: In ankylosing spondylitis blood, a motif of seven to nine highly homologous TCR beta variants appeared characteristic.

One entry per CDR3 protein, called by TCRdb with MiXCR from the 5' RACE reads. The profile shows roughly 490,000 distinct CDR3 sequences, over 4% of them singletons. Their antigens remain unidentified. The sample taken for sequencing was blood, either unsorted or a sorted T cell fraction (not recorded which). The source of these receptors is a male donor with ankylosing spondylitis.

This clonotype was picked up many times. J is TRBJ1-2 and V is TRBV10-3, with D possibly matching TRBD1 (5 bases). V gave up 3 bases and J gave up 5 bases, with 10 bases separating them. Germline CDR1 is ENHRY and CDR2 is SYGVKD. This CDR3 is 13 amino acids long. CDR3 sequence: CAISDRVGYGYTF. As DNA, the CDR3 is TGTGCCATCAGTGACAGGGTTGGGTATGGCTACACCTTC.

This clonotype showed up many times. V usage is TRBV5-1 and J usage is TRBJ2-7, with a tentative D call TRBD2 (5 bases). Germline lookup yields CDR1 SGHRS and CDR2 YFSETQ. V shed 2 bases and J shed 1 base, with 7 bases lying between them. The CDR3 contains 13 residues. The CDR3 sequence is CASSFDYSYEQYF. In DNA form, the CDR3 reads TGCGCCAGCAGCTTTGACTATTCCTACGAGCAGTACTTC.

This clonotype was recorded many times. The chain combines TRBV2 with TRBJ1-4; D gene unclear. CDR3 size: 15 residues. V lost 0 bases and J lost 8, with 13 bases in between. The germline gives CDR1 SNHLY, CDR2 FYNNEI. The CDR3 spells CASSEAGQIGEKLFF. The CDR3 coding sequence is TGTGCCAGCAGTGAAGCAGGGCAGATAGGCGAAAAACTGTTTTTT. Drawing the rest from reference TRBV2 and TRBJ1-4, the complete variable domain is EPEVTQTPSHQVTQMGQEVILRCVPISNHLYFYWYRQILGQKVEFLVSFYNNEISEKSEIFDDQFSVERPDGSNFTLKIRSTKLEDSAMYFCASSEAGQIGEKLFFGSGTQLSVL.

This clonotype has a count of ten or more. V is TRBV20-1 and J is TRBJ1-5; D uncertain. The germline gives CDR1 DFQATT, CDR2 SNEGSKA (reference sequence). V gave up 3 bases and J gave up 5 bases, with 8 bases separating them. This CDR3 has 12 amino acids. The CDR3 reads CSASLSDQPQHF. CDR3 bases: TGCAGTGCTAGCCTAAGTGATCAGCCCCAGCATTTT.

This clonotype occurred a few times. The V call is TRBV2, the J call TRBJ2-3, with D maybe TRBD2 (5 bases). Per germline, CDR1 SNHLY and CDR2 FYNNEI. This CDR3 comprises 12 residues. V shed 3 bases and J shed 6 bases, with 7 bases lying between them. CDR3: CASSDRRDTQYF. CDR3 bases: TGTGCCAGCAGTGATAGGAGGGATACGCAGTATTTT.

This clonotype was seen repeatedly, ten times or more. This chain connects TRBV24-1 to TRBJ2-3; D is undetermined. The CDR3 is 14 amino acids. The V gene lost 8 bases and the J gene lost 1 base, with 12 bases spanning the gap. Germline assignment: CDR1 KGHDR and CDR2 SFDVKD. The CDR3 bases are TGTGCCACCATGGACCCTACCCGCACAGATACGCAGTATTTT. This codes for CATMDPTRTDTQYF.

This clonotype came up many times. The junction departs from germline at one end; a sequencing error may be responsible. V usage is TRBV4-3 and J usage is TRBJ2-1; D unresolved. This CDR3 is 13 amino acids long. The germline CDR1 and CDR2 sequences are LGHNA and YSLEER. CDR3 amino acids: CASSQDSYNEQFF. The CDR3 coding sequence is TGTGCCAGCAGCCAAGATTCCTACAATGAGCAGTTCTTC.

This clonotype was observed many times. The chain employs TRBV27 and TRBJ1-6, with unresolved D. The CDR3 extends over 17 amino acids. Germline-derived CDR1 and CDR2 are MNHEY and SMNVEV (reference sequence). V was pared by 1 base and J by 9 bases, with 19 bases between. This chain's CDR3 is CASSLFSADIDASPLHF. CDR3 sequence (DNA): TGTGCCAGCAGTTTATTTTCGGCGGATATTGATGCTTCACCCCTCCACTTT.

V gene TRBV2 combines with J gene TRBJ2-3; D call uncertain. Germline V gene data show CDR1 as SNHLY and CDR2 as FYNNEI. This CDR3 is 13 amino acids long. Trimming removed 4 bases from V and 2 bases from J, with 7 bases in between. The CDR3 reads CASSVWFTDTQYF. In DNA, the CDR3 is TGTGCCAGCAGTGTGTGGTTCACAGATACGCAGTATTTT.

The table lists this clonotype with a few counts. This chain links TRBV7-8 with TRBJ2-7, with 8 bases lining up with TRBD1. The CDR3 totals 14 residues. From germline, CDR1 is SGHVS and CDR2 FQNEAQ. Losses at the gene ends were 1 base for V and 5 bases for J; bases not matched to a gene: 4. CDR3 protein: CASSLGTGRHEQYF. The CDR3 DNA reads TGTGCCAGCAGCTTAGGGACAGGGCGCCACGAGCAGTACTTC. The full variable domain, completed using reference TRBV7-8 and TRBJ2-7, is GAGVSQSPRYKVAKRGQDVALRCDPISGHVSLFWYQQALGQGPEFLTYFQNEAQLDKSGLPSDRFFAERPEGSVSTLKIQRTQQEDSAVYLCASSLGTGRHEQYFGPGTRLTVT.

This clonotype showed up many times. The chain links TRBV2 to TRBJ1-6, with D unclear. This CDR3 is built from 14 residues. Germline values: CDR1 SNHLY, CDR2 FYNNEI. V lost 4 bases to trimming and J lost 4 bases, with 8 bases between them. The CDR3 loop is CASSVGRYNSPLHF. The CDR3 DNA reads as TGTGCCAGCAGTGTAGGCAGATATAATTCACCCCTCCACTTT.

In this sample, this clonotype turned up many times. The chain carries TRBV4-1 and TRBJ2-3, with D possibly being TRBD1 or TRBD2 (5 bases each). Germline CDR1 is MGHRA and CDR2 is YSYEKL. The V end lost 0 bases, the J end lost 10 bases, and 20 bases lay between the germline ends. The CDR3 length is 16 residues. The CDR3 protein is CASSQELAPPQAAQYF. The CDR3 nucleotides read TGCGCCAGCAGCCAAGAGCTAGCCCCTCCACAGGCGGCGCAGTATTTT.

This clonotype was seen ten or more times. The chain has TRBV29-1 and TRBJ1-1; the match to TRBD1 covers 11 bases. The CDR3 is 13 residues long. Germline V lookup: CDR1 SQVTM, CDR2 ANQGSEA. V dropped 7 bases and J dropped 3; count of bases not matched to a gene: 4. CDR3 amino acids: CSARTGGDTEAFF. CDR3 DNA sequence: TGCAGCGCACGGACAGGGGGCGACACTGAAGCTTTCTTT.

This clonotype was counted ten times or more. The chain links TRBV7-9 to TRBJ2-5; D assignment may be TRBD1 or TRBD2 (6 bases each). V was pared by 4 bases and J by 4 bases, with 13 bases between. The CDR3 has 14 amino acids. Germline lookup yields CDR1 SEHNR and CDR2 FQNEAQ (reference sequence). This chain's CDR3 is CASSSNGGRETQYF. CDR3 DNA: TGTGCCAGCAGCTCCAATGGGGGGCGAGAGACCCAGTACTTC.

At least ten counts were recorded for this clonotype. The genes are TRBV29-1 and TRBJ2-7; D remains ambiguous. Germline V lookup: CDR1 SQVTM, CDR2 ANQGSEA. This CDR3 region has 14 residues. The V and J ends lost 2 bases and 0 bases respectively, with 11 bases between them. This CDR3 reads CSVETAVSSYEQYF. The CDR3 coding sequence is TGCAGCGTTGAAACAGCCGTAAGCTCCTACGAGCAGTACTTC.

This clonotype showed up many times. The V call is TRBV6-1, the J call TRBJ1-2; D unclear. The CDR3 is 13 residues long. Germline V gene data show CDR1 as MNHNS and CDR2 as SASEGT. Trimming stripped 11 bases from V and 3 bases from J, with 16 bases between. The CDR3 is CACRQADDYGYTF. CDR3 nucleotides: TGTGCCTGTCGCCAGGCTGACGACTATGGCTACACCTTC.

This clonotype was observed a handful of times. This sequence joins TRBV7-2 and TRBJ2-2; the D is unclear. Trimming took off 5 bases at V and 4 bases at J, with 14 bases between the two ends. This CDR3 has 15 amino acids. Germline V gene lookup returns CDR1 SGHTA and CDR2 FQGNSA. The CDR3 nucleotides read TGTGCCAGCAGCCCCTGGACGGATCCCACCGGGGAGCTGTTTTTT. Encoded protein: CASSPWTDPTGELFF.

The rearrangement uses TRBV2 and TRBJ2-1, with 7 positions matching TRBD2. In germline, CDR1 is SNHLY, CDR2 FYNNEI. Trimming cost V 2 bases and J 0 bases; bases outside gene matches: 10. There are 18 residues in the CDR3. The CDR3 sequence is CASSEWEAGPSSYNEQFF. For the CDR3, the DNA is TGTGCCAGCAGTGAATGGGAAGCGGGACCAAGCTCCTACAATGAGCAGTTCTTC.

This clonotype has a count of ten or more. The junction differs from germline at one of its ends, possibly a read error. The J gene is TRBJ1-5, the V gene TRBV28; D remains unclear. The germline V gene has CDR1 MDHEN and CDR2 SYDVKM. The CDR3 contains 15 residues. The CDR3 spells CASSPVEGSHQPQHF. The DNA of the CDR3 is TGTGCCAGCAGCCCAGTGGAGGGTAGCCATCAGCCCCAGCATTTT.

This clonotype was seen ten or more times. The genes are TRBV11-1 and TRBJ1-2, with a tentative D call TRBD1 (6 bases). In germline, CDR1 is SGHAT, CDR2 FQDESV (reference sequence). The length of the CDR3 is 18 residues. The ends were cut back, 2 bases at V and 5 bases at J, with 24 bases in the middle. CDR3: CASSLFYLLAGARYGYTF. As DNA, the CDR3 is TGTGCCAGCAGCTTATTCTACTTGTTGGCAGGGGCGCGGTATGGCTACACCTTC.

This clonotype has at least ten counts. The chain joins TRBV20-1 to TRBJ2-5; possibly TRBD2 for D (7 bases). There are 15 residues in the CDR3. Germline-derived CDR1 and CDR2 are DFQATT and SNEGSKA (reference sequence). V lost 6 bases to trimming and J lost 5 bases, with 22 bases between them. The CDR3 spells CSAARGGAFVETQYF. In nucleotides, the CDR3 is TGCAGTGCCGCGAGGGGGGGCGCCTTTGTTGAGACCCAGTACTTC.

This clonotype has a count of ten or more. The genes are TRBV7-2 and TRBJ1-5; D gene ambiguous. CDR1 SGHTA and CDR2 FQGNSA come from the germline V gene. Trimming cost V 2 bases and J 0 bases, with 5 bases left between them. This CDR3 spans 14 amino acids. In DNA, the CDR3 is TGTGCCAGCAGCTTAATGCTTAGCAATCAGCCCCAGCATTTT. Encoded protein: CASSLMLSNQPQHF.

This clonotype was counted ten times or more. The chain uses TRBV6-2 or TRBV6-3 and TRBJ2-5; either TRBD1 or TRBD2 may supply D (6 bases each). This CDR3 region has 14 residues. From germline, CDR1 is MNHEY and CDR2 SVGEGT. The V end was cut by 6 bases, the J end by 2 bases, with 13 bases between. The CDR3 DNA reads as TGTGCCAGCAGGCCTACAGGGAGGCAAGAGACCCAGTACTTC. Protein: CASRPTGRQETQYF.

This clonotype was observed at least ten times. V and J are TRBV20-1 and TRBJ2-1; weak D call: TRBD1 (6 bases). CDR1 DFQATT and CDR2 SNEGSKA come from the germline V gene (reference sequence). The ends were cut back, 4 bases at V and 0 bases at J, with 13 bases in the middle. The CDR3 contains 15 residues. The CDR3 sequence is CSAKGDHSSYNEQFF. The CDR3 bases are TGCAGTGCTAAGGGGGATCATAGCTCCTACAATGAGCAGTTCTTC.

The chain links TRBV11-1 to TRBJ2-3, with 13 bases that match TRBD2. The CDR3 consists of 21 residues. J was trimmed by 5 bases and V by 2 bases; bases with no gene match: 19. The germline V gene has CDR1 SGHAT and CDR2 FQDESV (reference sequence). The chain's CDR3 is CASSLPLSGTSGAGGRDTQYF. Here the CDR3 DNA reads TGTGCCAGCAGCTTACCTCTCTCCGGGACTAGCGGGGCCGGGGGACGAGATACGCAGTATTTT.

This clonotype was seen repeatedly, ten times or more. The rearrangement joins TRBV29-1 to TRBJ2-2; 7 nucleotides agree with TRBD2. The V gene's germline CDR1 is SQVTM and CDR2 ANQGSEA. The CDR3 length is 15 residues. With 4 bases clipped from V and 4 bases from J, the junction kept 9 bases outside the gene matches. DNA for the CDR3: TGCAGCGTTGTGGGGGGGGTCGGTAGCACCGGGGAGCTGTTTTTT. It yields the protein CSVVGGVGSTGELFF.

This clonotype came up many times. V gene TRBV9 combines with J gene TRBJ1-2, with TRBD1 as a possible D gene (5 bases). The length of the CDR3 is 15 residues. In germline, CDR1 is SGDLS, CDR2 YYNGEE. The germline V and J ends were trimmed by 0 bases and 3 bases, with 12 bases remaining between them. CDR3 DNA: TGTGCCAGCAGCGTAGGAACAGGTTGGGACTATGGCTACACCTTC. It specifies CASSVGTGWDYGYTF. Full variable domain (outside the CDR3, taken from reference TRBV9 and TRBJ1-2): DSGVTQTPKHLITATGQRVTLRCSPRSGDLSVYWYQQSLDQGLQFLIQYYNGEERAKGNILERFSAQQFPDLHSELNLSSLELGDSALYFCASSVGTGWDYGYTFGSGTRLTVV.

The V gene is TRBV20-1, the J gene TRBJ2-7, with 12 bases lining up with TRBD2. The V gene end was trimmed by 4 bases and the J gene end by 4 bases; junction bases not matched to a gene: 11. The CDR3 runs to 16 residues. Germline CDR1 DFQATT, CDR2 SNEGSKA (reference sequence). Here the CDR3 reads CSATSGGAPVLYEQYF. In nucleotides, the CDR3 is TGCAGTGCTACTAGCGGGGGGGCTCCGGTACTATACGAGCAGTACTTC.